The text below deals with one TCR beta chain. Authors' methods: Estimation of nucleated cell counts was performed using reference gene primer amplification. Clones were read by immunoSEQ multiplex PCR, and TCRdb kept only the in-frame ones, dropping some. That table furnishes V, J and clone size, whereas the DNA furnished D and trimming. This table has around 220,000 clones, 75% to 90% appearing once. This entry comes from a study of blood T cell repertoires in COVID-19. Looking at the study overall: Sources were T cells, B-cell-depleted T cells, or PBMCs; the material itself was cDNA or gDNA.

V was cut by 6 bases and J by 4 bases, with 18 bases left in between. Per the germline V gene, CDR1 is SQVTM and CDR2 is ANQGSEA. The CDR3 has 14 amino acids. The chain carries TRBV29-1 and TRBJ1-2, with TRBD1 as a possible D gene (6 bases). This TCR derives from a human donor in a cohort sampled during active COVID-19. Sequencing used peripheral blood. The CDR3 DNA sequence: TGCAGCGTAACTACTCGGGGGGGCTTCTATGGCTACACCTTC. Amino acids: CSVTTRGGFYGYTF.